This TCR beta chain is drawn from a study of T-cell reconstitution after alpha-beta-depleted transplantation in children. Study results and limitations: Reported findings indicate that, about two months after transplant, alpha-beta T cells came from several hundred expanded clones, which were derived from non-depleted graft cells.

This clonotype was detected many times. Antigen unknown. Preparing the TCRbeta library involved the use of unique molecular identifiers. TCRdb passed the PCR reads through MiXCR, listing each CDR3 protein once. The sample holds 450,000 to 600,000 distinct CDR3 sequences, about an eighth seen once. From germline, CDR1 is SGHKS and CDR2 YYEKEE (reference sequence). Trimming removed 2 bases at V and 3 bases at J, with 12 bases between. The CDR3 covers 15 residues. The TCR comes from a male patient younger than 18 who had a stem cell transplant for acute myeloid leukemia, so the T cells may come from the graft donor. This sequence joins TRBV5-5 and TRBJ2-1; D is unclear. The sequencing used PBMCs, mostly from graft donor cells, collected 360 days after TCRalphabeta/CD19-depleted stem cell transplant. The CDR3 DNA is TGTGCCAGCAGCTTTGACCCGGAGCACTACAATGAGCAGTTCTTC. It codes for CASSFDPEHYNEQFF.